The entry below describes one T cell receptor (beta chain). These data come from a study of blood T cell repertoires in COVID-19. As for the study in general: Sample material is recorded as cDNA or gDNA derived from T cells, B-cell-depleted T cells, or PBMCs.

In the authors' workflow: Reference gene primer amplification in the assay estimated nucleated cell counts. The data were produced by immunoSEQ multiplex PCR, yet TCRdb's version contains in-frame clones alone and is incomplete. D and trimming come from the DNA, and the V and J calls and clone size come from that table. This table has more than 85,000 clones, around 84% appearing once. V lost 4 bases, J lost 4 bases, and 10 bases lay in between. The CDR3 extends over 13 amino acids. Sequencing used peripheral blood. V gene TRBV12-3 or TRBV12-4 combines with J gene TRBJ1-1; D uncertain. The sequence was collected from a woman older than 75 with active or convalescent COVID-19. The CDR3 bases are TGTGCCAGCAGTTCGGGAGAGCGCACTGAAGCTTTCTTT. Translated, it gives CASSSGERTEAFF.